The 27 T cell receptor beta chains listed next were all sequenced from one sample in a study of shared clonotypes between healthy human individuals. Clones were sequenced by immunoSEQ multiplex PCR, and TCRdb holds only the in-frame ones, with some missing. The data show roughly 2,000,000 clones, about 94% seen once. Selected positively for CCR7 and CD45RO-negative, naive CD8 cells excluded terminally differentiated effector memory CD45RA+ cells. The sequenced material came from naive CD8+ T cells from PBMCs. These receptors all stem from a man between 18 and 35 years old in good health. Some clones in this sample may be carry-over from other donors' samples.

The chain links TRBV6-5 to TRBJ2-5; 8 nucleotides match TRBD1. The end of the DNA is better explained by TRBJ2-7, so the J call may be wrong. The CDR3 extends over 15 amino acids. The germline CDR1 and CDR2 sequences are MNHEY and SVGAGI. The CDR3 protein is CASRQGTGASYEQYF. In nucleotides, the CDR3 is TGTGCCAGCAGGCAGGGGACAGGTGCTTCTTACGAGCAGTACTTC.

The chain joins TRBV2 to TRBJ1-1; TRBD1 is a possible D gene (6 bases). V lost 3 bases and J lost 8, with 16 bases in between. The CDR3 sequence is 14 residues long. Germline V gene sequence: CDR1 SNHLY, CDR2 FYNNEI. The CDR3 bases are TGTGCCAGCAGTGATAGGAGGGGGGCAGGGGAAGCTTTCTTT. Amino acids: CASSDRRGAGEAFF.

In its sample, this clone was seen once. V and J are TRBV11-1 and TRBJ1-1; D not certain. Germline V gene data show CDR1 as SGHAT and CDR2 as FQDESV (reference sequence). The CDR3 is 13 amino acids. The ends were cut back, 2 bases at V and 8 bases at J, with 12 bases in the middle. The CDR3 sequence is CASSLILVPEAFF. CDR3 nucleotide sequence: TGTGCCAGCAGCTTAATTTTAGTCCCCGAAGCTTTCTTT.

The chain recombines TRBV19 with TRBJ2-2; no firm D call. The CDR3 is made up of 13 amino acids. Germline V CDR1 and CDR2: LNHDA, SQIVND (reference sequence). Trimming stripped 7 bases from V and 9 bases from J, with 15 bases between. DNA for the CDR3: TGTGCCAGTACCGGGCCGGTCAGGAGGGAGCTGTTTTTT. It yields the protein CASTGPVRRELFF.

This clone has only one observation. The chain carries TRBV29-1 and TRBJ2-7; D gene unclear. V was shortened by 7 bases and J by 1 base, with 8 bases between the two germline ends. CDR1 and CDR2 (germline): SQVTM, ANQGSEA. The CDR3 runs 11 residues. CDR3 loop: CSAGLSYEQYF. CDR3 bases: TGCAGCGCCGGTTTATCCTACGAGCAGTACTTC.

On this clone: Other DNA sequences from this sample encode an identical CDR3 as well. This chain links TRBV6-1 with TRBJ2-7, with unresolved D. The V end was cut by 1 base, the J end by 4 bases, with 11 bases between. This CDR3 is 14 amino acids long. Germline CDR1 reads MNHNS; CDR2 reads SASEGT. This CDR3 is CASSEGGVGYEQYF. CDR3 bases: TGTGCCAGCAGTGAAGGCGGAGTAGGATACGAGCAGTACTTC.

The chain joins TRBV19 to TRBJ1-2; no firm D call. This CDR3 is built from 15 residues. Germline CDR1 is LNHDA and CDR2 is SQIVND (reference sequence). V lost 1 base and J 3 bases, leaving 12 bases between the germline ends. DNA of the CDR3: TGTGCCAGTAGTATAGCGCACCGCCACGACTATGGCTACACCTTC. Its protein product is CASSIAHRHDYGYTF. The whole variable domain, remainder taken from reference TRBV19 and TRBJ1-2, is DGGITQSPKYLFRKEGQNVTLSCEQNLNHDAMYWYRQDPGQGLRLIYYSQIVNDFQKGDIAEGYSVSREKKESFPLTVTSAQKNPTAFYLCASSIAHRHDYGYTFGSGTRLTVV.

The V gene is TRBV7-6, the J gene TRBJ2-5; possible D gene TRBD1, 6 bases. CDR3 length equals 16 residues. Looked up from germline, CDR1 is SGHVS and CDR2 is FNYEAQ. V lost 5 bases to trimming and J lost 1 base, with 17 bases between them. Here the CDR3 reads CASSPRQGPIQETQYF. CDR3 bases: TGTGCCAGCAGCCCCCGGCAGGGGCCTATCCAAGAGACCCAGTACTTC.

Remarks on this clone: In the same sample, other DNA sequences code for this CDR3. The chain links TRBV9 to TRBJ2-7; 9 bases fit TRBD2. This CDR3 has 14 residues. The germline CDR1 and CDR2 sequences are SGDLS and YYNGEE. Trimming at V came to 4 bases and at J to 0 bases, leaving 2 bases not matched to a gene. For the CDR3, the DNA is TGTGCCAGCAGCATTAGCGGGAGCTCCTACGAGCAGTACTTC. Its translation is CASSISGSSYEQYF.

The chain couples TRBV5-4 to TRBJ2-4, with D possibly being TRBD1 or TRBD2 (5 bases each). This CDR3 is built from 16 residues. Germline V lookup: CDR1 SGHNT, CDR2 YYREEE (reference sequence). V was clipped by 1 base and J by 0 bases, with 11 bases between them. The CDR3 here is CASSLRGGLAKNIQYF. Written as DNA, the CDR3 is TGTGCCAGCAGCTTGAGGGGCGGACTAGCCAAAAACATTCAGTACTTC.

This clone is a singleton in its sample. The chain is built from TRBV5-1 and TRBJ2-1, with D perhaps matching TRBD1 (6 bases). The germline V and J ends were trimmed by 7 bases and 0 bases, with 20 bases remaining between them. Looked up from germline, CDR1 is SGHRS and CDR2 is YFSETQ. This CDR3 spans 17 amino acids. The CDR3 nucleotides are TGCGCCAGCGGACTGGACAGTATTTTCAGCTCCTACAATGAGCAGTTCTTC. It specifies CASGLDSIFSSYNEQFF. Together with reference TRBV5-1 and TRBJ2-1, the CDR3 gives the full variable domain: KAGVTQTPRYLIKTRGQQVTLSCSPISGHRSVSWYQQTPGQGLQFLFEYFSETQRNKGNFPGRFSGRQFSNSRSEMNVSTLELGDSALYLCASGLDSIFSSYNEQFFGPGTRLTVL.

Only one count was recorded for this clone. The chain is built from TRBV27 and TRBJ1-4; D call uncertain. The germline gives CDR1 MNHEY, CDR2 SMNVEV (reference sequence). Trimming took 8 bases from V and 0 from J, leaving 13 bases between them. There are 15 residues in the CDR3. The CDR3 nucleotides read TGTGCCAGCTCTCCCCGCCTCGCAACTAATGAAAAACTGTTTTTT. This encodes CASSPRLATNEKLFF.

The rearrangement links TRBV9 to TRBJ2-2; D gene ambiguous. The V and J ends lost 3 bases and 5 bases respectively, with 8 bases between them. The germline CDR1 and CDR2 sequences are SGDLS and YYNGEE. This CDR3 has 13 residues. CDR3 DNA sequence: TGTGCCAGCAGCGATAGTTATACCGGGGAGCTGTTTTTT. This sequence encodes CASSDSYTGELFF.

This clone was counted once. The chain joins TRBV7-9 to TRBJ2-5, with 13 bases matching TRBD2. Germline assignment: CDR1 SEHNR and CDR2 FQNEAQ (reference sequence). V dropped 5 bases and J dropped 4; count of bases not matched to a gene: 7. This CDR3 comprises 16 residues. The CDR3 loop is CASSRLAGGSLETQYF. The CDR3 nucleotides read TGTGCCAGCAGCCGACTAGCGGGAGGATCTTTAGAGACCCAGTACTTC.

The chain couples TRBV11-2 to TRBJ2-1; 10 bases are shared with TRBD2. The germline V gene has CDR1 SGHAT and CDR2 FQNNGV. Trimming removed 3 bases from V and 3 bases from J; junction bases left unmatched: 11. This CDR3 contains 18 residues. The CDR3 bases are TGTGCCAGCAGCTTCCCGCTAGCGGGAGTATCGGTCTACAATGAGCAGTTCTTC. Its translation is CASSFPLAGVSVYNEQFF. The variable domain in full, with the rest retrieved from reference TRBV11-2 and TRBJ2-1, is EAGVAQSPRYKIIEKRQSVAFWCNPISGHATLYWYQQILGQGPKLLIQFQNNGVVDDSQLPKDRFSAERLKGVDSTLKIQPAKLEDSAVYLCASSFPLAGVSVYNEQFFGPGTRLTVL.

The chain uses TRBV2 and TRBJ2-7; perhaps D is TRBD1 or TRBD2 (7 bases each). Trimming pared 2 bases from V and 3 bases from J, leaving 17 bases between. The CDR3 consists of 16 residues. Looked up from germline, CDR1 is SNHLY and CDR2 is FYNNEI. In nucleotides, the CDR3 is TGTGCCAGCAGTGAATCTGGGGGAGGGGGCCTCTACGAGCAGTACTTC. Amino acids: CASSESGGGGLYEQYF. The variable domain in full, with the rest retrieved from reference TRBV2 and TRBJ2-7, is EPEVTQTPSHQVTQMGQEVILRCVPISNHLYFYWYRQILGQKVEFLVSFYNNEISEKSEIFDDQFSVERPDGSNFTLKIRSTKLEDSAMYFCASSESGGGGLYEQYFGPGTRLTVT.

This rearrangement joins TRBV6-6 to TRBJ2-1; no clear D gene. With 2 bases removed from V and 8 bases from J, the gap between germline ends came to 16 bases. CDR1 MNHNY and CDR2 SVGAGI come from the germline V gene (reference sequence). This CDR3 is built from 15 residues. This CDR3 reads CASSYRAEYNDEQFF. CDR3 coding DNA: TGTGCCAGCAGTTACAGGGCGGAATACAATGATGAGCAGTTCTTC.

This chain uses TRBV4-2 with TRBJ2-7, with 8 bases aligning to TRBD1. V gave up 4 bases and J gave up 3 bases; unmatched junction bases: 8. Germline lookup yields CDR1 LGHNA and CDR2 YNFKEQ. The CDR3 has 15 amino acids. CDR3 bases: TGTGCCAGCAGCCTACCGGGACAGGAGGACTACGAGCAGTACTTC. This codes for CASSLPGQEDYEQYF.

As regards this clone: The sample holds other DNA sequences that translate to the same CDR3. The chain recombines TRBV4-1 with TRBJ2-7, with 10 bases identical to TRBD2. Germline V lookup: CDR1 MGHRA, CDR2 YSYEKL. After removal of 0 bases from V and 2 bases from J, the junction contained 7 bases not matched to a gene. The CDR3 has 17 residues. CDR3 DNA: TGCGCCAGCAGCCAAGAGGATAGAGCGGGAGGGGCCTACGAGCAGTACTTC. Its translation is CASSQEDRAGGAYEQYF.

V and J are TRBV7-8 and TRBJ2-1, with 8 positions matching TRBD2. Germline V gene lookup returns CDR1 SGHVS and CDR2 FQNEAQ. This CDR3 is 16 amino acids long. With V trimmed by 1 base and J by 3 bases, 5 bases remained unmatched. The CDR3 spells CASSLGFGRDYNEQFF. The CDR3, as DNA: TGTGCCAGCAGCTTAGGATTCGGGAGGGACTACAATGAGCAGTTCTTC.

V gene TRBV2 combines with J gene TRBJ1-2; 9 nucleotides align to TRBD1. The length of the CDR3 is 15 residues. Germline V gives CDR1 SNHLY, CDR2 FYNNEI. V dropped 4 bases and J dropped 4; count of bases not matched to a gene: 7. The CDR3: CASSAGTGPLYGYTF. The CDR3 nucleotides are TGTGCCAGCAGTGCCGGGACAGGGCCCCTCTATGGCTACACCTTC. Supplemented by reference TRBV2 and TRBJ1-2, the full variable domain reads EPEVTQTPSHQVTQMGQEVILRCVPISNHLYFYWYRQILGQKVEFLVSFYNNEISEKSEIFDDQFSVERPDGSNFTLKIRSTKLEDSAMYFCASSAGTGPLYGYTFGSGTRLTVV.

The CDR3: CASSFRGTLTTDTQYF. Written as DNA, the CDR3 is TGTGCCAGCAGCTTTCGCGGGACTCTCACCACAGATACGCAGTATTTT. The genes are TRBV9 and TRBJ2-3; the D gene is possibly TRBD2 (6 bases). The CDR3 extends over 16 amino acids. Germline CDR1 SGDLS, CDR2 YYNGEE. V lost 4 bases and J 2 bases, leaving 17 bases between the germline ends. The complete variable domain, with remaining parts taken from reference TRBV9 and TRBJ2-3, reads DSGVTQTPKHLITATGQRVTLRCSPRSGDLSVYWYQQSLDQGLQFLIQYYNGEERAKGNILERFSAQQFPDLHSELNLSSLELGDSALYFCASSFRGTLTTDTQYFGPGTRLTVL.

The chain is built from TRBV7-8 and TRBJ1-3; TRBD1 matches 8 bases. The CDR3 has 15 residues. Per germline, CDR1 SGHVS and CDR2 FQNEAQ. The trim removed 2 bases at V and 4 bases at J, leaving 4 bases unmatched. The CDR3 loop is CASSLRTGLGNTIYF. The CDR3 DNA follows: TGTGCCAGCAGCTTAAGGACAGGGCTAGGAAACACCATATATTTT.

The chain links TRBV7-2 to TRBJ2-7; the match to TRBD2 covers 12 bases. The trim removed 5 bases at V and 1 base at J, leaving 6 bases unmatched. The CDR3 has 16 residues. Germline loops: CDR1 SGHTA, CDR2 FQGNSA. The CDR3 DNA follows: TGTGCCAGCAGCGTCCGGACTAGCGGGATTTCCTACGAGCAGTACTTC. This gives the protein CASSVRTSGISYEQYF.

This clone has only a few counts. This rearrangement joins TRBV6-1 to TRBJ1-1; no firm D call. CDR1 and CDR2 (germline): MNHNS, SASEGT. The CDR3 runs to 11 residues. V was pared by 6 bases and J by 11 bases, with 13 bases between. CDR3 amino acids: CASSVMDSAFF. The CDR3 DNA sequence: TGTGCCAGCAGCGTAATGGACTCGGCTTTCTTT.

This rearrangement joins TRBV5-1 to TRBJ2-2; D not resolved. Germline V gene sequence: CDR1 SGHRS, CDR2 YFSETQ. The CDR3 sequence is 15 residues long. Trimming removed 0 bases from V and 2 bases from J, with 8 bases in between. CDR3 sequence: CASSLGRINTGELFF. As DNA, the CDR3 is TGCGCCAGCAGCTTGGGTCGGATCAACACCGGGGAGCTGTTTTTT. Complete variable domain (other parts from reference TRBV5-1 and TRBJ2-2): KAGVTQTPRYLIKTRGQQVTLSCSPISGHRSVSWYQQTPGQGLQFLFEYFSETQRNKGNFPGRFSGRQFSNSRSEMNVSTLELGDSALYLCASSLGRINTGELFFGEGSRLTVL.

This clone occurred once. The V and J genes are TRBV11-2 and TRBJ2-3; D is undetermined. V was clipped by 5 bases and J by 2 bases, with 14 bases between them. Germline CDR1 and CDR2: SGHAT and FQNNGV. This CDR3 contains 15 residues. This CDR3 reads CASSALGWDTDTQYF. The CDR3 DNA reads as TGTGCCAGCAGCGCACTTGGGTGGGACACAGATACGCAGTATTTT.